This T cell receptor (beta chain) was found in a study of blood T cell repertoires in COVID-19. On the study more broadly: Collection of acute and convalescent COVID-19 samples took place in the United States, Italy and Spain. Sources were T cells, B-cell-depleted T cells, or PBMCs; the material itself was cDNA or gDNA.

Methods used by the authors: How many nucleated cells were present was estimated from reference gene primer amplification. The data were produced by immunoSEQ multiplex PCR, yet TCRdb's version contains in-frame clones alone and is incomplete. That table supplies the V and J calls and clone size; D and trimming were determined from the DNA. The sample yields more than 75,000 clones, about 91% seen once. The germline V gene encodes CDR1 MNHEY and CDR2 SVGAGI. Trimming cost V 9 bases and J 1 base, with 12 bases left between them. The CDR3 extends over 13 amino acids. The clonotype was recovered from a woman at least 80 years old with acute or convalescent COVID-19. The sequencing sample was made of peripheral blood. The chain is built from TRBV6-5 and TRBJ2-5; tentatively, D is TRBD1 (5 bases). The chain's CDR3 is CASPDSFQETQYF. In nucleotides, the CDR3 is TGTGCCAGTCCCGACAGCTTCCAAGAGACCCAGTACTTC.